The T cell receptor beta chain under discussion was sequenced for a study of regulatory T cells in long-lasting Graves disease. This clonotype has at least ten counts. iRepertoire HTBI primers and Arm-PCR of CDR3 regions built TCR beta libraries. TCRdb ran MiXCR on the multiplex PCR reads and lists one entry per CDR3 protein. Of around 470,000 distinct CDR3 sequences listed, 13% to 15% are singletons. CDR1 is LGHDT, CDR2 YNNKEL, per germline (reference sequence). CDR3 length: 12 amino acids. Time point described: newly diagnosed GD, antithyroid drugs for less than 3 months. PBMC RNA served as the TCR library source. These data were also filed under a second study, of T cells in Graves' hyperthyroidism and ophthalmopathy. From that second work: These patients, aged 18 to 65, had recently diagnosed hyperthyroidism lasting under 2 months. Blood shared most expanded thyroid clonotypes above 0.001. A median about 7 months before onset, the model predicted ophthalmopathy.

The material was peripheral blood mononuclear cells (PBMCs), obtained at new diagnosis, from a patient treated with antithyroid drugs. The gene calls are TRBV3-1 and TRBJ2-1, with 7 positions matching TRBD1. The TCR was taken from a woman aged 45-59 years with Graves disease. CDR3 bases: TGTGCGGCAGCGACAGGGTCAGGTGAGCAGTTCTTC. Protein product: CAAATGSGEQFF.